The following is a T cell receptor beta chain sequence with its context. The authors' processing: Nucleated cell number was recorded as an estimate derived from reference gene primer amplification. TCRdb's table, derived via immunoSEQ multiplex PCR, lists solely in-frame clones and lacks some. The V and J calls and clone size were taken over from that table, and D and trimming were inferred from the DNA. The sample yields tens of thousands of clones, roughly four fifths seen once. The entry originates in a study of blood T cell repertoires in COVID-19. V gave up 2 bases and J gave up 3 bases; unmatched junction bases: 12. The CDR3 loop spans 19 amino acids. Germline V gene lookup returns CDR1 LGHDT and CDR2 YNNKEL (reference sequence).

The clonotype comes from a woman aged 55-70 years with acute or convalescent COVID-19. The gene calls are TRBV3-1 (or the pseudogene TRBV3-2) and TRBJ2-5; 13 bases map to TRBD2. The source material was peripheral blood. This chain's CDR3 is CASSQIKLAGGLGEETQYF. The CDR3 nucleotides read TGTGCCAGCAGCCAAATTAAACTAGCGGGGGGGCTCGGGGAAGAGACCCAGTACTTC.